Shown below are 9 T cell receptor beta chains from a single sample sequenced in a study of T cell responses to AZD1222 COVID-19 vaccine. Clones were read by immunoSEQ multiplex PCR, and TCRdb kept only the in-frame ones, dropping some. The sample lists approximately 130,000 clones, 93% occurring once. The specimen comprised peripheral blood, sampled on day 0 of AZD1222 vaccination. The receptors come from an adult in good health.

The chain has TRBV30 and TRBJ1-2, with TRBD1 matching 8 bases. V was pared by 2 bases and J by 3 bases, with 14 bases of the junction left unmatched. Per the germline V gene, CDR1 is GTSNPN and CDR2 is SVGIG (reference sequence). This CDR3 is 17 amino acids long. The CDR3 here is CAWSRKLQGGIDYGYTF. As DNA, the CDR3 is TGTGCCTGGAGTCGAAAGCTACAGGGGGGAATCGACTATGGCTACACCTTC.

As regards this clone: Other DNA variants within this sample encode the same CDR3. The rearrangement joins TRBV6-5 to TRBJ1-2; D may be TRBD1 (6 bases). The germline CDR1 and CDR2 sequences are MNHEY and SVGAGI. Between the trimmed V and J ends, which lost 5 bases and 3 bases, there was a span of 10 bases. CDR3 length: 13 residues. The CDR3 DNA sequence: TGTGCCAGCAGTCCACAGGGTGACTATGGCTACACCTTC. The encoded protein is CASSPQGDYGYTF.

The J gene is TRBJ1-1, the V gene TRBV6-6; D not certain. Looked up from germline, CDR1 is MNHNY and CDR2 is SVGAGI (reference sequence). Trimming shortened V by 7 bases and J by 0 bases, and 12 bases separated the two germline ends. CDR3 length: 14 amino acids. As DNA, the CDR3 is TGTGCCAGCAAGACCCGGTTTATGAACACTGAAGCTTTCTTT. It yields the protein CASKTRFMNTEAFF.

With respect to this clone: Within the sample, other DNA sequences also encode this same CDR3. The rearrangement uses TRBV5-4 and TRBJ1-1; unclear D gene. V lost 0 bases and J lost 2, with 5 bases in between. This CDR3 region has 13 residues. Germline V lookup: CDR1 SGHNT, CDR2 YYREEE (reference sequence). DNA of the CDR3: TGTGCCAGCAGCTTGGGGGGAAACACTGAAGCTTTCTTT. Protein sequence: CASSLGGNTEAFF. Supplemented by reference TRBV5-4 and TRBJ1-1, the full variable domain reads ETGVTQSPTHLIKTRGQQVTLRCSSQSGHNTVSWYQQALGQGPQFIFQYYREEENGRGNFPPRFSGLQFPNYSSELNVNALELDDSALYLCASSLGGNTEAFFGQGTRLTVV.

The chain carries TRBV9 and TRBJ1-6; D might be TRBD1 (5 bases). Germline CDR1 reads SGDLS; CDR2 reads YYNGEE. The CDR3 has 14 residues. Trimming stripped 0 bases from V and 14 bases from J, with 15 bases between. The DNA of the CDR3 is TGTGCCAGCAGCGTAGTTAGGGACGGGGGAACCCTCCACTTT. This encodes CASSVVRDGGTLHF.

This chain uses TRBV5-3 with TRBJ2-5; D is ambiguous. TRBV5-3 is noted as an ORF with a role that remains uncertain. V was cut by 0 bases and J by 2 bases, with 5 bases left in between. This CDR3 has 13 amino acids. DNA for the CDR3: TGTGCCAGAAGCTTGGGAAGGCAAGAGACCCAGTACTTC. Translation gives CARSLGRQETQYF.

V usage is TRBV30 and J usage is TRBJ1-3; TRBD1 is a possible D gene (5 bases). Germline CDR1 is GTSNPN and CDR2 is SVGIG (reference sequence). The CDR3 sequence is 15 residues long. V lost 3 bases to trimming and J lost 2 bases, with 14 bases between them. CDR3 in amino acids: CAWSANTGAGNTIYF. Here the CDR3 DNA reads TGTGCCTGGAGCGCCAATACAGGTGCTGGAAACACCATATATTTT.

The rearrangement joins TRBV12-5 to TRBJ1-1; D call uncertain. CDR3 size: 14 residues. The ends were cut back, 3 bases at V and 1 base at J, with 9 bases in the middle. Germline V gene lookup returns CDR1 LGHNT and CDR2 FRNRAP. As DNA, the CDR3 is TGTGCTAGTGGTTTTACGACACCGAACACTGAAGCTTTCTTT. Protein: CASGFTTPNTEAFF.

The rearrangement links TRBV7-9 to TRBJ2-6; no clear D gene. The ends were cut back, 1 base at V and 2 bases at J, with 12 bases in the middle. This CDR3 region has 17 residues. Germline V lookup: CDR1 SEHNR, CDR2 FQNEAQ (reference sequence). The CDR3, as DNA: TGTGCCAGCAGCTTAGAATGGAGCAGACCTGGGGCCAACGTCCTGACTTTC. This gives the protein CASSLEWSRPGANVLTF.